This note documents a single T cell receptor beta chain sequence. The antigen it recognizes is unknown. Base qualities are missing; no much larger clone stands one base away. Whole blood was collected in K2EDTA tubes by collaborating institutions according to the institutions' own protocols. For TCRbeta analysis, collaborator samples were shipped as frozen whole blood, as isolated PBMCs, or as DNA extracted from either sample type. TCRbeta CDR3 regions were amplified from genomic DNA using the immunoSEQ Assay, a bias-controlled multiplex PCR. Per the source publication's procedure: Nucleated cell counts per sample were estimated from amplification of reference gene primers within the assay. Sequence reads were collapsed and filtered to measure the absolute abundance of every unique TCRbeta CDR3 rearrangement. For each sample, productive Simpson clonality was calculated as the square root of Simpson's diversity index over productive rearrangements. Imported from immuneACCESS, the table was reduced by TCRdb to in-frame sequences with V and J called. These copies leave out some clones; in studies compared against another copy, an unresolved V gene accounts for under half, and the cause of the remainder is not known. V and J calls and clone size are given by that table; D and trimming were obtained from the DNA. The sample records fewer than 150,000 clones, about 88% of which are singletons. Around 5% of the sample is held by the ten biggest clonotypes.

The data stem from a study of blood T cell repertoires in COVID-19 (dated by TCRdb to about 2020). About the investigation overall: The collaborator samples originated in the United States, Italy and Spain and spanned the acute and convalescent phases of COVID-19. The samples were drawn from the first 160 participants of the ongoing ImmuneRACE study and from roughly 1,300 subjects provided by 6 global collaborators. A de-identified subject ID, COVID-19 status, age in years and sex were almost always included in the sample metadata. The repertoires were released in a freely available public database intended as a resource for research on the immune response to SARS-CoV-2. The prospective study material was composed of cDNA or gDNA derived from T cells, B-cell-depleted T cells, or PBMCs. Where HLA class I and class II types were available, the types were taken from metadata supplied by the sample provider, not from assay-based typing. The dataset comprised deeply sampled blood TCRbeta repertoires from subjects exposed to, actively infected with, or recovered from COVID-19. The research as a whole found: The quantity of clinical and demographic metadata differed by source and by participant and was supplied without curation.

Taken from cysteine to phenylalanine, the CDR3 has 13 residues. The DNA shown is the 39-base CDR3, in frame from base 1. The junction shows trimming of 0 bases on V and 11 bases on J, plus 11 bases between the germline ends. The germline V gene (reference sequence) specifies SEHNR as CDR1 and FQNEAQ as CDR2. This clonotype was sampled from a human donor in a cohort sampled during active COVID-19. Sequencing was carried out using peripheral blood. Here the chain combines TRBV7-9 and TRBJ1-5; the D gene lacks a confident call. The base sequence is TGTGCCAGCAGCTTAGCTGAGGAATTGTCCCAGCATTTT. The translation is CASSLAEELSQHF.